Each of the 4 T cell receptor beta chains below was sequenced from the same sample in a study of metastatic and nonmetastatic thyroid tumors (dated by TCRdb to 2019 to 2021). Library generation was performed with PCR. This sample was sequenced with an Illumina HiSeq 4000. TCRdb ran its own pipeline on the public reads, namely fastp trimming at Q25 and MiXCR clone calling, and kept in-frame beta chains. The sample table lists roughly 48,000 clones, around 21% of them with a count of one. The ten largest clones capture about 3.8% of the sample. Before undergoing thyroid surgery, none of the patients had been given any kind of treatment. Sequenced sample: blood. These TCRs come from a male donor with papillary thyroid cancer or a benign thyroid nodule (not recorded which). Some clones in this sample may be carry-over from other donors' samples.

There are many counts of this clone. The chain uses TRBV20-1 and TRBJ2-1, with a possible D match to TRBD1 (6 bases). Germline V lookup: CDR1 DFQATT, CDR2 SNEGSKA (reference sequence). Trimming left V 3 bases short and J 4 bases short, with 13 bases between. The length of the CDR3 is 14 residues. The CDR3 region is CSARPGVLYNEQFF. DNA for the CDR3: TGCAGTGCTAGGCCAGGGGTCCTTTACAATGAGCAGTTCTTC.

Comment on this clone: One end of the junction does not line up with germline, which may come from a read error. The V call is TRBV6-2 or TRBV6-3, the J call TRBJ2-7, with 8 bases that match TRBD1. The CDR3 length is 13 residues. From germline, CDR1 is MNHEY and CDR2 SVGEGT. CDR3 in DNA: TGTGCCAGCATCAGGGGGCTTTTAAGCGAGCGGTACTTC. As protein: CASIRGLLSERYF.

At least ten counts were recorded for this clone. The rearrangement links TRBV24-1 to TRBJ1-1, with 11 bases that match TRBD1. Germline CDR1 KGHDR, CDR2 SFDVKD. This CDR3 has 16 amino acids. J lost 4 bases, V lost 4 bases, and 7 bases had no gene match. CDR3 in amino acids: CATSDAPGTGGTEAFF. The DNA of the CDR3 is TGTGCCACCAGTGACGCCCCCGGGACAGGGGGCACTGAAGCTTTCTTT.

This chain connects TRBV6-1 to TRBJ2-5; TRBD1 aligns across 7 bases. The junction had 8 bases not matched to a gene; V was cut back by 5 bases and J by 5 bases. Germline V gene sequence: CDR1 MNHNS, CDR2 SASEGT. This CDR3 has 14 residues. The DNA of the CDR3 is TGTGCCAGCAGTCCCACAGGGGCTGGGGAGACCCAGTACTTC. This translates into CASSPTGAGETQYF.